This TCR beta chain was sequenced during a study of vaccination effects on CD4 cells after COVID-19. Study-wide context: Before sequencing took place, the ViraFEST assay used viral peptide pools to expand antigen-specific CD4+ T cells. Supplemented with 8.5 to 10 IU/ml IL-2 and around 10 ug/ml peptides, a few million PBMC per well were kept in culture.

Here immunoSEQ multiplex PCR was the method, and the copy in TCRdb shows in-frame clones only, minus some. The table shows just under 75,000 clones, with around 73% occurring only once. Subsequent to 10 days of culture, CD4+ T cells were isolated. Of the BNT162b2 and mRNA-1273 vaccines, participants received two doses of one or the other. Study-level results: Infection-derived and vaccine-derived clones contracted markedly late after vaccination.

To note about this clone: What it binds is not known.

The sequencing used CD4+ T cells from PBMCs cultured without peptide, collected after COVID-19 vaccination. This receptor was taken from a human donor who received a COVID-19 vaccine.

As DNA, the CDR3 is TGTGCCAGCAATCGCGGGACAGGAGGCTATGAGCAGTTCTTC. It yields the protein CASNRGTGGYEQFF. This chain connects TRBV2 to TRBJ2-1, with 8 bases aligning to TRBD1. The CDR3 spans 14 residues. CDR1 is SNHLY, CDR2 FYNNEI, per germline. V lost 7 bases, J lost 8 bases, and 10 bases stayed unmatched. Variable domain in full (rest from reference TRBV2 and TRBJ2-1): EPEVTQTPSHQVTQMGQEVILRCVPISNHLYFYWYRQILGQKVEFLVSFYNNEISEKSEIFDDQFSVERPDGSNFTLKIRSTKLEDSAMYFCASNRGTGGYEQFFGPGTRLTVL.